Given below is one TCR beta chain in context. The count of this clone is one. The antigen it binds to is not known. No clone much larger than this one lies a single base away; base qualities are absent. From its cysteine to its phenylalanine, the CDR3 spans 14 amino acids. Only the CDR3 portion is preserved as DNA: 42 bases, with reading frame beginning at the first base. Taken from the germline V gene (reference sequence), the CDR1 and CDR2 loops are SEHNR and FQNEAQ. The junction carries 7 bases between V and J, which are trimmed by 1 base and 4 bases respectively. TCRbeta CDR3 regions were amplified from genomic DNA using the immunoSEQ Assay, a bias-controlled multiplex PCR. The authors' pipeline ran thus. Nucleated cell counts per sample were estimated from amplification of reference gene primers within the assay. To quantify the absolute abundance of each unique TCRbeta CDR3 rearrangement, sequence reads were collapsed and filtered. For each sample, productive Simpson clonality was calculated by taking the square root of Simpson's diversity index across productive rearrangements. Not all clones reach the TCRdb copy of this immuneACCESS table, which keeps in-frame sequences only. Checked studies attribute under half of the gap to unresolved V genes and leave the rest unexplained. D and trimming come from the DNA, and the V and J calls and clone size come from that table. A total of some 220,000 clones appear in this sample, roughly 85% of them only once. The top ten hold more than 10% of the sample.

These data come from a study of blood T cell repertoires in COVID-19 (dated by TCRdb to 2020 to 2021). Background for the entire study: Samples from collaborators originated in the United States, Italy and Spain and spanned both the acute and convalescent phases of COVID-19. The repertoires were made available in a free public database intended to serve as a resource for research on the immune response to SARS-CoV-2. The samples were drawn from the first 160 participants of the ongoing ImmuneRACE study and from some 1,300 subjects provided by 6 global collaborators. The material from the prospective study consisted of cDNA or gDNA derived from T cells, B-cell-depleted T cells, or PBMCs. The dataset comprised deeply sampled blood TCRbeta repertoires from subjects exposed to, actively infected with, or recovered from COVID-19. Nearly every sample came with metadata listing a de-identified subject ID, COVID-19 status, age in years and sex. Where HLA class I and class II types were available, the types were taken from metadata supplied by the sample provider, not from assay-based typing. Overall study outcomes, separate from this receptor: The quantity of clinical and demographic metadata differed by source and by participant and was supplied without curation.

A second Seattle source provided samples from volunteer blood donors who had recovered from COVID-19. Each collaborating institution followed its own protocols to collect whole blood in K2EDTA tubes. For TCRbeta analysis, collaborators shipped samples in one of three forms: frozen whole blood, isolated PBMCs, or DNA extracted from either of those sample types. The chain couples TRBV7-9 to TRBJ1-4; confidence is insufficient to name the D gene. The sequence came from a woman between 18 and 29 years old who had recovered from COVID-19. Specimen: peripheral blood. The CDR3 is CASSLGNSNEKLFF. Here is the DNA: TGTGCCAGCAGCTTAGGGAACAGTAATGAAAAACTGTTTTTT.